The rows below give T cell receptor beta chains drawn from one sample of a study of immune evolution from preneoplasia to lung adenocarcinoma. Clones were read by immunoSEQ multiplex PCR, and TCRdb kept only the in-frame ones, dropping some. The repertoire consists of just over 4,000 clones, with more than 65% occurring once and the leading ten covering roughly 13%. Material for sequencing was FFPE invasive lung adenocarcinoma tissue. The receptors originated from an older person with invasive lung adenocarcinoma. Some clones in this sample may be carry-over from other donors' samples. CDR3s include the opening cysteine and the closing phenylalanine or tryptophan. A D gene is named only where the DNA matches it firmly. Not all rows give a size; the values are once, few, many and, for expanded clones, a class.

clone size,J gene,D gene,V gene,CDR3 DNA,CDR3 protein
once,TRBJ2-1,NA,TRBV6-5,TGTGCCAGCAGTTACTGGCTGAGCTCCTACAATGAGCAGTTCTTC,CASSYWLSSYNEQFF
NA,TRBJ2-5,NA,TRBV7-2,TGTGCCAGCAGCACCGGACGGCAAGAGACCCAGTACTTC,CASSTGRQETQYF
NA,TRBJ1-1,NA,TRBV2,TGTGCCAGCCTCATCCAAGACTGGAACACTGAAGCTTTCTTT,CASLIQDWNTEAFF
few,TRBJ2-3,NA,TRBV28,TGTGCCAGCAGGCACGGGGGGCTTTACACAGATACGCAGTATTTT,CASRHGGLYTDTQYF
once,TRBJ2-7,TRBD2,TRBV10-1,TGCGTCAGCAGTGAGACGGCTAGCGGGAGGGCCTACGAGCAGTACTTC,CVSSETASGRAYEQYF
few,TRBJ1-1,NA,TRBV25-1,TGTGCCAGCAGTTCCCCGGGGGGGCTGAACACTGAAGCTTTCTTT,CASSSPGGLNTEAFF
few,TRBJ2-7,TRBD1,TRBV10-1,TGCGCCAGCAGTCCTGGTAGGGGGCAGGAGCAGTACTTC,CASSPGRGQEQYF
large,TRBJ2-3,TRBD1,TRBV27,TGTGCCAGCACTGGGGGGACAGGGGGCTATACAGATACGCAGTATTTT,CASTGGTGGYTDTQYF
NA,TRBJ2-7,TRBD1,TRBV5-1,TGCGCCAGCAGCCCGGACAGGGGGAACGAGCAGTACTTC,CASSPDRGNEQYF
few,TRBJ2-1,NA,TRBV29-1,TGCAGCGTCCCCCACAATAGGCTAGCTCGGCATGAGCAGTTCTTC,CSVPHNRLARHEQFF
NA,TRBJ2-2,NA,TRBV19,TGTGCCAGTAGTCCCCGGGGTCTTAACACCGGGGAGCTGTTTTTT,CASSPRGLNTGELFF
NA,TRBJ2-3,NA,TRBV6-1,TGTGCCAGCAGTGAAACTCCGGGAGCCGCTAGCACAGATACGCAGTATTTT,CASSETPGAASTDTQYF
NA,TRBJ2-7,TRBD1,TRBV6-1,TGTGCCAGCACCCCACAGGGGCCACCCTACGAGCAGTACTTC,CASTPQGPPYEQYF
NA,TRBJ2-7,NA,TRBV28,TGTGCCAGCAGTCTCGCCTTCTACGAGCAGTACTTC,CASSLAFYEQYF
NA,TRBJ2-5,TRBD1,TRBV7-9,TGTGCCAGCAGCGCGACAGGGGCTGTGGCCCAGTACTTC,CASSATGAVAQYF
NA,TRBJ1-1,TRBD1,TRBV7-3,TGTGCCAGCAGCCCCTCCGGGACAGGGGTAGCTTTCTTT,CASSPSGTGVAFF
NA,TRBJ2-6,NA,TRBV5-6,TGTGCCAGCAGCTTGGGTGGGGGATGGGGGGCCAACGTCCTGACTTTC,CASSLGGGWGANVLTF
NA,TRBJ1-1,TRBD1,TRBV30,TGTGCCACGACAGGGGTGGGTCAGAACACTGAAGCTTTCTTT,CATTGVGQNTEAFF
few,TRBJ1-4,NA,TRBV5-1,TGCGCCAGCAGCTGGACTCTCGAGCATGGGGAAAAACTGTTTTTT,CASSWTLEHGEKLFF
NA,TRBJ1-2,NA,TRBV7-3,TGTGCCAGCAGCGTATCGACAGGCGTTGATTCGGGGGGCTACACCTTC,CASSVSTGVDSGGYTF
NA,TRBJ1-3,NA,TRBV6-5,TGTGCCAGCAGTTACTCGCAAGGAAACACCATATATTTT,CASSYSQGNTIYF
NA,TRBJ2-7,TRBD2,TRBV27,TGTGCCAGCAGGGGGGGACTAGCGGGAGGCCCTTCGAACTTC,CASRGGLAGGPSNF
NA,TRBJ2-2,TRBD2,TRBV6-5,TGTGCCAGCAGTTCCGGGACTAGCGGGAGACCCGGGGAGCTGTTTTTT,CASSSGTSGRPGELFF
few,TRBJ1-1,NA,TRBV30,TGTGCCTGGAGTAGGGGAGGAGACACTGAAGCTTTCTTT,CAWSRGGDTEAFF
NA,TRBJ1-3,NA,TRBV18,TGTGCCAGCTCAATCAGACCCTCTGGAAACACCATATATTTT,CASSIRPSGNTIYF
NA,TRBJ2-5,NA,TRBV11-2,TGTGCCAGCAGCTTTTGGGCCGCATCCCAAGAGACCCAGTACTTC,CASSFWAASQETQYF
NA,TRBJ2-2,NA,TRBV28,TGTGCCAGCACCCCGGGGACCACCGGGGAGCTGTTTTTT,CASTPGTTGELFF
NA,TRBJ2-2,TRBD1,TRBV4-3,TGCGCCAGCAGCCAAGGTGCCGACAGGGTCACCGGGGAGCTGTTTTTT,CASSQGADRVTGELFF